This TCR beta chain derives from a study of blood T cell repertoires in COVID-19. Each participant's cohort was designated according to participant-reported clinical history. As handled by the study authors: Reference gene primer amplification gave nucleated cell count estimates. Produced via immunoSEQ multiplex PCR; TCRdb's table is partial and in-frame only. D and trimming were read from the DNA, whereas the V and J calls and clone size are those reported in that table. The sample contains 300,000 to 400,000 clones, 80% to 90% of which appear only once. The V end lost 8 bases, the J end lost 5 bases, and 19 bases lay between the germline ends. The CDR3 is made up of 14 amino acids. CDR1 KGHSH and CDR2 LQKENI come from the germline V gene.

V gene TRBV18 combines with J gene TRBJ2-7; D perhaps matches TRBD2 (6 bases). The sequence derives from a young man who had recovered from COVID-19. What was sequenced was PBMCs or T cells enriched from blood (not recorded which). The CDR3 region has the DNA TGTGCCAGCCTCCAGACGGAGGGCCGGAACGAGCAGTACTTC. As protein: CASLQTEGRNEQYF.